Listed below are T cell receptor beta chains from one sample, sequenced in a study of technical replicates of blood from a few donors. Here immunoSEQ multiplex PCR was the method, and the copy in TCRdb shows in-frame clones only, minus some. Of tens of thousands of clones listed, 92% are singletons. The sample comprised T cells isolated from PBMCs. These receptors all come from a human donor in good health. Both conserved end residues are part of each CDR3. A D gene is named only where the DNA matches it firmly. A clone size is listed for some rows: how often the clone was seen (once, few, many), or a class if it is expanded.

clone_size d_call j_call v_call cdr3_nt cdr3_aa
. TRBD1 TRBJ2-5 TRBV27 TGTGCCAGCAGTTTAGTCAGGGGGATCGGAGAGACCCAGTACTTC CASSLVRGIGETQYF
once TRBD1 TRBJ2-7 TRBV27 TGTGCCAGCAGGGACAGGACCTACGAGCAGTACTTC CASRDRTYEQYF
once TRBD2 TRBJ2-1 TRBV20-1 TGCAGCGGGCGGGAGTTCGAGGAGCAGTTCTTC CSGREFEEQFF
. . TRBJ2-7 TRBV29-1 TGCAGCGTTCTCGTTTCTCGAGACGAGCAGTACTTC CSVLVSRDEQYF
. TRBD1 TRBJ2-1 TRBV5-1 TGCGCCAGCAGCTGGGGACAGAACTCCTACAATGAGCAGTTCTTC CASSWGQNSYNEQFF
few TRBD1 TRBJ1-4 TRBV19 TGTGCCAGTAGGGGGACAGGGATAATTGAAAAACTGTTTTTT CASRGTGIIEKLFF
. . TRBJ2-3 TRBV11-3 TGTGCCAGCAGCTTACGAGATACGCAGTATTTT CASSLRDTQYF
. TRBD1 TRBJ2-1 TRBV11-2 TGTGCCAGCACCCCCGGACAGGGGTACAATGAGCAGTTCTTC CASTPGQGYNEQFF
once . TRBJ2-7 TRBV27 TGTGCCAGCAGTTTAAGTCGTCAGGGGTCCTCCTACGAGCAGTACTTC CASSLSRQGSSYEQYF
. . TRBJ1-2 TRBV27 TGTGCCAGCAGTCCAACCTCAGGGCTAAACTATGGCTACACCTTC CASSPTSGLNYGYTF
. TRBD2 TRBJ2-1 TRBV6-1 TGTGCCAGCGGGCCTAGCGGGAGCTATGAGCAGTTCTTC CASGPSGSYEQFF
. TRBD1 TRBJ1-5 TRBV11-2 TGTGCCAGCAGCTTAGGGACAGGGAGTGGCAGCGGTCAGCCCCAGCATTTT CASSLGTGSGSGQPQHF
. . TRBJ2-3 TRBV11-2 TGTGCCAGCACCCACAACACGGGGTCGGGAGATACGCAGTATTTT CASTHNTGSGDTQYF
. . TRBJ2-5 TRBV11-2 TGTGCCAGCAGCTTAGAGGGACTCCAAGAGACCCAGTACTTC CASSLEGLQETQYF
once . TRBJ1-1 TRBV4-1 TGCGCCAGCAGCCAGAAGACTAGAGGCACTGAAGCTTTCTTT CASSQKTRGTEAFF
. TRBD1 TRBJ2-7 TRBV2 TGTGCCAGCGGAGGACAGGGGGAACAGCAGTACTTC CASGGQGEQQYF
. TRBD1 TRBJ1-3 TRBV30 TGTGCCTGGGGTCCCGGGGGGACAGGGGGAAACACCATATATTTT CAWGPGGTGGNTIYF
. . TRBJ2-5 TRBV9 TGTGCCAGCAGCGTAGATTTGGCCCCCCCGTACCAAGAGACCCAGTACTTC CASSVDLAPPYQETQYF
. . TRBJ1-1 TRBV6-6 TGTGCCAGCTCGCCTAATCGGAACACTGAAGCTTTCTTT CASSPNRNTEAFF
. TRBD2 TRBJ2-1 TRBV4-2 TGTGCCAGCAGCCAAGGACTAGCGGATCTCAATGAGCAGTTCTTC CASSQGLADLNEQFF